Listed below are T cell receptor beta chains from one sample, sequenced in a study of cytomegalovirus exposure and HLA in healthy donors. TCRdb keeps only in-frame clones here, not all; method: immunoSEQ multiplex PCR. This sample yields approximately 170,000 clones, of which roughly 80% are seen a single time; less than 3% belongs to the top ten. Sequenced input: PBMCs. Receptors were obtained from a male donor in good health and CMV-seronegative. CDR3s include the opening cysteine and the closing phenylalanine or tryptophan.

V: TRBV11-2; J: TRBJ2-7; CDR3: CASSLDRGGGYSYEQYF
V: TRBV28; J: TRBJ1-1; CDR3: CASTGPPTGERGNTEAFF
V: TRBV7-9; J: TRBJ2-1; CDR3: CASSSWGGLNEQFF
V: TRBV18; J: TRBJ1-1; CDR3: CASSPTGGATAEAFF
V: TRBV28; J: TRBJ1-4; CDR3: CASSLDRGPSNEKLFF
V: TRBV9; J: TRBJ2-7; CDR3: CASSVGSLAEDSYEQYF
V: TRBV5-4; J: TRBJ1-2; CDR3: CASSLDTTNYGYTF
V: TRBV5-4; J: TRBJ1-1; CDR3: CASSRARGTEAFF
V: TRBV20-1; J: TRBJ2-1; CDR3: CSAKRTDQFF
V: TRBV7-9; J: TRBJ2-3; CDR3: CASSSTAGGPDTQYF
V: TRBV2; J: TRBJ2-1; CDR3: CASSEGSGRATEQFF
V: TRBV2; J: TRBJ2-4; CDR3: CASRADRLAKNIQYF
V: TRBV5-4; J: TRBJ1-4; CDR3: CASSLDQGENEKLFF
V: TRBV6-5; J: TRBJ1-1; CDR3: CASRPGGPNTEAFF
V: TRBV25-1; J: TRBJ2-2; CDR3: CASSPRTTGGELFF
V: TRBV6-6; J: TRBJ1-6; CDR3: CASSYRREQSSPLHF
V: TRBV7-6; J: TRBJ2-3; CDR3: CASSPTSGGGASTDTQYF
V: TRBV27; J: TRBJ1-1; CDR3: CASSLVGGRTEAFF
V: TRBV29-1; J: TRBJ2-3; CDR3: CSVEQGGGDTQYF
V: TRBV5-4; J: TRBJ2-7; CDR3: CASSLGTSGRVEQYF
V: TRBV29-1; J: TRBJ2-5; CDR3: CSVAGVRETQYF
V: TRBV7-3; J: TRBJ2-5; CDR3: CASSSTSGRGETQYF
V: TRBV15; J: TRBJ2-6; CDR3: CATSRGTGVLGANVLTF
V: TRBV14; J: TRBJ1-2; CDR3: CASSQSLYGYTF
V: TRBV19; J: TRBJ2-5; CDR3: CASSIGRLAGQETQYF
V: TRBV5-1; J: TRBJ2-2; CDR3: CASSLISVDTGELFF
V: TRBV5-1; J: TRBJ2-2; CDR3: CASSSVLANTGELFF
V: TRBV6-1; J: TRBJ1-5; CDR3: CASSEAWENQPQHF
V: TRBV10-3; J: TRBJ2-3; CDR3: CAIPGQGADTQYF
V: TRBV5-1; J: TRBJ1-6; CDR3: CASSTGQGAFSPLHF
V: TRBV28; J: TRBJ2-6; CDR3: CASSWTGSSGANVLTF
V: TRBV25-1; J: TRBJ2-3; CDR3: CASSEVGGEDTQYF
V: TRBV19; J: TRBJ2-5; CDR3: CATRSQGEETQYF